The entry below gives a single T cell receptor beta chain sequence along with its context. The V end lost 6 bases, the J end lost 5 bases, and 25 bases lay between the germline ends. This CDR3 is 16 amino acids long. Germline V gene lookup returns CDR1 DFQATT and CDR2 SNEGSKA (reference sequence). The sample belongs to a study of T cells in Graves' hyperthyroidism and ophthalmopathy. Amplification yielded TCR beta CDR3 regions, with RNA transcripts as the source. The primer set for the first-round RT-PCR of the TCR CDR3 was HTBI. MiXCR was run by TCRdb on the multiplex PCR reads, yielding one entry per CDR3 protein. Of about 350,000 distinct CDR3 sequences listed, roughly 20% were seen once; the top ten hold about 14%.

The sample comprised blood. The receptor's source is a woman aged 40 to 50 with Graves' ophthalmopathy. The chain links TRBV20-1 to TRBJ2-5; tentatively, D is TRBD1 (5 bases). CDR3 protein: CSAASTALDWVETQYF. In DNA form, the CDR3 reads TGCAGTGCCGCCTCGACAGCCCTAGACTGGGTCGAGACCCAGTACTTC.